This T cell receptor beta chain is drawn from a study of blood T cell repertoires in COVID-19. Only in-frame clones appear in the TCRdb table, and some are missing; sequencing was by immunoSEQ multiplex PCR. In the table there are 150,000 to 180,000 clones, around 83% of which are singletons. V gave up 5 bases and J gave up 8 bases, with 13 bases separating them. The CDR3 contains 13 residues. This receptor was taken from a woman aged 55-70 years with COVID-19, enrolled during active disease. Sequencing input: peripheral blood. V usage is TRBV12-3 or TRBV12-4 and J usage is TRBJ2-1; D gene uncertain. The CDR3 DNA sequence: TGTGCCAGCAGTCCCCGCCCGGTAGATGAGCAGTTCTTC. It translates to CASSPRPVDEQFF.